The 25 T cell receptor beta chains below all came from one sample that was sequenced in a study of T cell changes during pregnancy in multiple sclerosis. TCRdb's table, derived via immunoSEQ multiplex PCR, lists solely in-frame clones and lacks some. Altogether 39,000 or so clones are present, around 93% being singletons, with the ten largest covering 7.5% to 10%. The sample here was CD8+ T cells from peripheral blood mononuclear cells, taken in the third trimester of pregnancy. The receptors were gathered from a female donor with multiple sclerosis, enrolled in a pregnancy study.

The CDR3 here is CASSLKEAWDTGELFF. The CDR3 coding sequence is TGTGCCAGCAGCTTAAAGGAGGCGTGGGACACCGGGGAGCTGTTTTTT. The rearrangement joins TRBV11-2 to TRBJ2-2; maybe TRBD2 (5 bases). Per the germline V gene, CDR1 is SGHAT and CDR2 is FQNNGV. The ends were cut back, 2 bases at V and 3 bases at J, with 13 bases in the middle. The CDR3 is 16 amino acids.

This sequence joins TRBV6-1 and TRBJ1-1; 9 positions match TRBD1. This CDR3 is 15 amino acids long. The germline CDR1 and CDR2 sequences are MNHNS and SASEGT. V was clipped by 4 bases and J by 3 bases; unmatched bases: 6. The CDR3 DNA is TGTGCCAGCAGTGCCCTGGACAGGGGAGACACTGAAGCTTTCTTT. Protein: CASSALDRGDTEAFF.

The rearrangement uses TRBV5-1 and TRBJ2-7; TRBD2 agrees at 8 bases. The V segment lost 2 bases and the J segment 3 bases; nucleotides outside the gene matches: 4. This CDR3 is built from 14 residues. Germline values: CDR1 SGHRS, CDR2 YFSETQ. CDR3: CASSFVAGGYEQYF. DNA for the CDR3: TGCGCCAGCAGCTTCGTTGCGGGAGGCTACGAGCAGTACTTC.

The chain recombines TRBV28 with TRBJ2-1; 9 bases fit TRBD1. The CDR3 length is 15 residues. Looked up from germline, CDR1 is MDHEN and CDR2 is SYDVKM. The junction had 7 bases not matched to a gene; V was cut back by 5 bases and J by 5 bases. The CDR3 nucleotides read TGTGCCAGCAGTCGAGACAGGGGGGTCCACAATGAGCAGTTCTTC. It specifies CASSRDRGVHNEQFF.

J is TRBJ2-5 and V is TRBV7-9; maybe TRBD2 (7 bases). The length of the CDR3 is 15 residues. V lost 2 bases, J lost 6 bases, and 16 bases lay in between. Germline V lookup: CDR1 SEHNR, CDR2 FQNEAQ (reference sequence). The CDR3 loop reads CASSLTGGREQTQYF. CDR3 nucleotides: TGTGCCAGCAGCTTAACGGGGGGCCGGGAACAGACCCAGTACTTC.

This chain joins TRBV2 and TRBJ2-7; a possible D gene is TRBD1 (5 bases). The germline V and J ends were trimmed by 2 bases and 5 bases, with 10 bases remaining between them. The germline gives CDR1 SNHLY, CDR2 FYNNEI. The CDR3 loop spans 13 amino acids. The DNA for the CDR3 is TGTGCCAGCAGTGAATGGGGCGTCCACGAGCAGTACTTC. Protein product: CASSEWGVHEQYF.

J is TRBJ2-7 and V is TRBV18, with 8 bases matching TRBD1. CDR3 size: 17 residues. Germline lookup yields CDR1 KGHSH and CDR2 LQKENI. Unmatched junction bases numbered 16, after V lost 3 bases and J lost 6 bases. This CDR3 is CASSPATRDRIGGEQYF. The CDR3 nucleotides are TGTGCCAGCTCACCCGCCACGAGGGACAGGATAGGTGGCGAGCAGTACTTC.

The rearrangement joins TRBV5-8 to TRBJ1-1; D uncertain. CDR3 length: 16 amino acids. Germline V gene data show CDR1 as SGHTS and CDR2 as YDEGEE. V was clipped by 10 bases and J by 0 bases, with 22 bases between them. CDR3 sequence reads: CASNPGNSIMNTEAFF. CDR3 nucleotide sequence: TGTGCCTCCAACCCGGGTAACTCTATAATGAACACTGAAGCTTTCTTT. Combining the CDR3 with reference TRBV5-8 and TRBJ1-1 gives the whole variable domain EAGVTQSPTHLIKTRGQQATLRCSPISGHTSVYWYQQALGLGLQFLLWYDEGEERNRGNFPPRFSGRQFPNYSSELNVNALELEDSALYLCASNPGNSIMNTEAFFGQGTRLTVV.

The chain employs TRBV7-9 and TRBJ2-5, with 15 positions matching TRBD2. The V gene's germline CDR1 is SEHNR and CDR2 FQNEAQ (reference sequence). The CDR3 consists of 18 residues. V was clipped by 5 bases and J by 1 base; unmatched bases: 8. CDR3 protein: CASSPRRTSGGAQETQYF. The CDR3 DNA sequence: TGTGCCAGCAGCCCCCGACGGACTAGCGGGGGGGCCCAAGAGACCCAGTACTTC.

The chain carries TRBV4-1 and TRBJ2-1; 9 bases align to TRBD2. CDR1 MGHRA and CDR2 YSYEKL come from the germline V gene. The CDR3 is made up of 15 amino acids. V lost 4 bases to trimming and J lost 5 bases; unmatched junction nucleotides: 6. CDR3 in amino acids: CASSLIAGVDNEQFF. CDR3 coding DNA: TGCGCCAGCAGCCTCATAGCGGGAGTGGACAATGAGCAGTTCTTC.

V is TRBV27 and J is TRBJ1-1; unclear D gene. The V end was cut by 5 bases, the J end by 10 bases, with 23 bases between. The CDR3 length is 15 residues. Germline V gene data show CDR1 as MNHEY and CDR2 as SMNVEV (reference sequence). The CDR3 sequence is CASSPDGIPDRRAFF. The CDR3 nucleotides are TGTGCCAGCAGTCCCGACGGGATTCCTGATCGTAGAGCTTTCTTT.

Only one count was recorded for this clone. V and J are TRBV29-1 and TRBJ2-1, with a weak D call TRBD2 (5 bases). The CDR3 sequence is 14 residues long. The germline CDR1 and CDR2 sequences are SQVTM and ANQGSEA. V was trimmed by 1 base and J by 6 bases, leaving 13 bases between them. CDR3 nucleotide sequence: TGCAGCGTTGAAGGGGGAGTAGGAGGCAATGAGCAGTTCTTC. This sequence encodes CSVEGGVGGNEQFF.

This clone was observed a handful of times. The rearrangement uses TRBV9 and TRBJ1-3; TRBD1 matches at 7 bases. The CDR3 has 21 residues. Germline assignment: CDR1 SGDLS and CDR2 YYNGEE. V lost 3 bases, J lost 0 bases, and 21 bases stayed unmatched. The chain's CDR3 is CASSDNRGATQPLVSGNTIYF. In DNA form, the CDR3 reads TGTGCCAGCAGCGATAACAGGGGAGCAACACAACCACTCGTCTCTGGAAACACCATATATTTT. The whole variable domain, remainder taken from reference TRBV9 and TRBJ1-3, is DSGVTQTPKHLITATGQRVTLRCSPRSGDLSVYWYQQSLDQGLQFLIQYYNGEERAKGNILERFSAQQFPDLHSELNLSSLELGDSALYFCASSDNRGATQPLVSGNTIYFGEGSWLTVV.

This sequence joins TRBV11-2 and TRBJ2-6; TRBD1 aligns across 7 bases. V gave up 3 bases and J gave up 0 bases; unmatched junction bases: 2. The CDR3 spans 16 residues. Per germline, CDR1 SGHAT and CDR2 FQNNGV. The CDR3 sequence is CASSFGQVSGANVLTF. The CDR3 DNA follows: TGTGCCAGCAGCTTCGGACAGGTCTCTGGGGCCAACGTCCTGACTTTC.

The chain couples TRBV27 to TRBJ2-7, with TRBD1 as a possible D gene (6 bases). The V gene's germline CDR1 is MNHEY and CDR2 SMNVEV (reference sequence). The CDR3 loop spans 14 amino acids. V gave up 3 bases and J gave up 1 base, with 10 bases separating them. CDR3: CASSFGGQSYEQYF. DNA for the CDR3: TGTGCCAGCAGTTTTGGAGGACAGTCCTACGAGCAGTACTTC.

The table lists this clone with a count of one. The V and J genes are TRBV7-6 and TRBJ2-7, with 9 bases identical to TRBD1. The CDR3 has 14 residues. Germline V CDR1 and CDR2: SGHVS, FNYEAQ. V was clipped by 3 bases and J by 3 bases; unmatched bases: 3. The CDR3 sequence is CASSFDRGGYEQYF. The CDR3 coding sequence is TGTGCCAGCAGCTTCGACAGGGGGGGCTACGAGCAGTACTTC.

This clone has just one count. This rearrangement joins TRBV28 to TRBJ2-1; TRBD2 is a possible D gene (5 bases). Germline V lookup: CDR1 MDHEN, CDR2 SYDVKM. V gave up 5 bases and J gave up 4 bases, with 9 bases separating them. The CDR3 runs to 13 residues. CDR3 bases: TGTGCCAGCAGTCCCCCGGGGTACAATGAGCAGTTCTTC. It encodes CASSPPGYNEQFF.

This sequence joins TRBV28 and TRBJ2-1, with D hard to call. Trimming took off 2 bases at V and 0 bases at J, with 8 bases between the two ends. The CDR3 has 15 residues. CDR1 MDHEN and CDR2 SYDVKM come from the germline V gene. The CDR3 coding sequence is TGTGCCAGCAGTTTAGGAGTTAGCTCCTACAATGAGCAGTTCTTC. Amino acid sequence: CASSLGVSSYNEQFF.

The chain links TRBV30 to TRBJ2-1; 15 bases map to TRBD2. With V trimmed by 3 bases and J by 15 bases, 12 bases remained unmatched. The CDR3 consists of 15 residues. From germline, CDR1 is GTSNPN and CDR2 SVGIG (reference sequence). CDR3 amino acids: CAWRRIKGLAGGPFF. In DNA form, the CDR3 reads TGTGCCTGGAGACGAATTAAAGGACTAGCGGGAGGGCCGTTCTTC. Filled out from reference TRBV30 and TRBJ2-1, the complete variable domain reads SQTIHQWPATLVQPVGSPLSLECTVEGTSNPNLYWYRQAAGRGLQLLFYSVGIGQISSEVPQNLSASRPQDRQFILSSKKLLLSDSGFYLCAWRRIKGLAGGPFFGPGTRLTVL.

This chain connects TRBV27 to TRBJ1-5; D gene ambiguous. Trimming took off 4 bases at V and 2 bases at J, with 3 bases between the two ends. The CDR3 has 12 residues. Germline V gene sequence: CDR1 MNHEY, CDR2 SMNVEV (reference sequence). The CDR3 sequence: CASSSGNQPQHF. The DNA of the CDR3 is TGTGCCAGCAGTTCGGGCAATCAGCCCCAGCATTTT.

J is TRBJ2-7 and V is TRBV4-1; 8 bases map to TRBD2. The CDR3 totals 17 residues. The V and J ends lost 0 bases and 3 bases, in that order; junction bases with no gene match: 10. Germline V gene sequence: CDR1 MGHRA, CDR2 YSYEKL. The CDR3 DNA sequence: TGCGCCAGCAGCCAAGATGGAGCGGGAGCCTCTTACTACGAGCAGTACTTC. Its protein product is CASSQDGAGASYYEQYF.

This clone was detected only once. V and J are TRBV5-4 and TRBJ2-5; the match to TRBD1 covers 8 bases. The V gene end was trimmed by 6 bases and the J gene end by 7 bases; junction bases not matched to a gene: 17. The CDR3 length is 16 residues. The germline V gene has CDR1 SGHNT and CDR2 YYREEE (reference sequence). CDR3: CASTELGTGSIGTQYF. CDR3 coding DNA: TGTGCCAGCACCGAGCTTGGGACAGGCTCAATTGGGACCCAGTACTTC.

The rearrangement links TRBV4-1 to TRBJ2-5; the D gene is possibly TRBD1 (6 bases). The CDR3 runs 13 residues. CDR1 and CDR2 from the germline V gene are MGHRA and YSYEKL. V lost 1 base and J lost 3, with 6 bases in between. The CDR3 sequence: CASSQAGEETQYF. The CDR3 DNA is TGCGCCAGCAGCCAAGCAGGGGAAGAGACCCAGTACTTC.

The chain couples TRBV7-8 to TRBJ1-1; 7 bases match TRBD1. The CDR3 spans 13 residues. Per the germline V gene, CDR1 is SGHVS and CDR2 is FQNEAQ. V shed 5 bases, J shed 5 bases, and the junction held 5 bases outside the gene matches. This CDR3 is CASSQGGRTEAFF. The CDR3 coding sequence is TGTGCCAGCAGCCAAGGGGGCAGGACTGAAGCTTTCTTT.

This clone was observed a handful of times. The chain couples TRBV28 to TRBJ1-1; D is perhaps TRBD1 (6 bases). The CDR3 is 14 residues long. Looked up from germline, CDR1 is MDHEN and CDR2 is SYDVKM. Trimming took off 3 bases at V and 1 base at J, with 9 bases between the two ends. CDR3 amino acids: CASSFPGANTEAFF. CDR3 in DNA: TGTGCCAGCAGTTTCCCAGGGGCGAACACTGAAGCTTTCTTT.